These 21 T cell receptor beta chains originate from one sample sequenced in a study of T-cell reconstitution after alpha-beta-depleted transplantation in children. Unique molecular identifiers were built into the TCRbeta library. TCRdb re-called the PCR reads with MiXCR, one entry per CDR3 protein. The sample contains hundreds of thousands of distinct CDR3 sequences, approximately 16% of which appear only once. Source: PBMCs from the stem cell graft donor, taken from the stem cell graft. These receptors were collected from a human donor who donated a stem cell graft to a child with acute myeloid leukemia.

This sequence joins TRBV28 and TRBJ1-1; D unclear. This CDR3 region has 15 residues. Trimming removed 3 bases from V and 3 bases from J, with 14 bases in between. Germline assignment: CDR1 MDHEN and CDR2 SYDVKM. Written as DNA, the CDR3 is TGTGCCAGCAGTTTTACGCGGCAGCTACACACTGAAGCTTTCTTT. It encodes CASSFTRQLHTEAFF.

This clonotype was detected ten times or more. The rearrangement uses TRBV29-1 and TRBJ1-1, with 7 bases matching TRBD1. This CDR3 contains 14 residues. V lost 4 bases, J lost 4 bases, and 9 bases stayed unmatched. Germline V lookup: CDR1 SQVTM, CDR2 ANQGSEA. CDR3 in DNA: TGCAGCGTTGTGGAGGGGGCGGCAGGCACTGAAGCTTTCTTT. Amino acids: CSVVEGAAGTEAFF.

J is TRBJ2-5 and V is TRBV7-6; D is unclear. Germline V gene lookup returns CDR1 SGHVS and CDR2 FNYEAQ. CDR3 length equals 12 residues. The germline V and J ends were trimmed by 5 bases and 7 bases, with 11 bases remaining between them. The CDR3 DNA reads TGTGCCAGCAGCCCCCCGGGTAGGACCCAGTACTTC. Protein: CASSPPGRTQYF. Full variable domain (remainder filled in from reference TRBV7-6 and TRBJ2-5): GAGVSQSPRYKVTKRGQDVALRCDPISGHVSLYWYRQALGQGPEFLTYFNYEAQQDKSGLPNDRFSAERPEGSISTLTIQRTEQRDSAMYRCASSPPGRTQYFGPGTRLLVL.

This clonotype was recorded many times. The chain employs TRBV7-2 and TRBJ2-1, with 14 bases lining up with TRBD2. The V gene end was trimmed by 0 bases and the J gene end by 9 bases; junction bases not matched to a gene: 4. Germline-derived CDR1 and CDR2 are SGHTA and FQGNSA. The length of the CDR3 is 16 residues. CDR3 nucleotide sequence: TGTGCCAGCAGCTTAGCAGGACTAGCGGGAGGATTTGAGCAGTTCTTC. It codes for CASSLAGLAGGFEQFF.

This clonotype has at least ten counts. The gene calls are TRBV5-1 and TRBJ2-1, with a weak D call TRBD2 (5 bases). Trimming removed 5 bases from V and 0 bases from J, with 15 bases in between. CDR1 is SGHRS and CDR2 is YFSETQ in the germline V gene. The CDR3 runs 16 residues. CDR3 residues: CASRYGLRSSYNEQFF. The DNA for the CDR3 is TGCGCCAGCAGATACGGACTCAGGAGCTCCTACAATGAGCAGTTCTTC.

This clonotype came up many times. CDR3 in DNA: TGTGCCAGCAGCTTATACTGGTCTAGCGGGGGGGCAGGAGAGACCCAGTACTTC. Its translation: CASSLYWSSGGAGETQYF. The chain links TRBV7-2 to TRBJ2-5; TRBD2 matches at 12 bases. The germline CDR1 and CDR2 sequences are SGHTA and FQGNSA. The CDR3 consists of 18 residues. V trimming: 2 bases; J trimming: 4 bases; junction bases outside the gene matches: 11.

The chain uses TRBV12-3 or TRBV12-4 and TRBJ2-5, with D hard to call. The CDR3 extends over 14 amino acids. V was shortened by 7 bases and J by 0 bases, with 12 bases between the two germline ends. In DNA, the CDR3 is TGTGCCAGCACTACGAGACAAGACCAAGAGACCCAGTACTTC. This sequence encodes CASTTRQDQETQYF.

This rearrangement joins TRBV7-9 to TRBJ1-4; D is ambiguous. The CDR3 runs to 13 residues. The ends were cut back, 2 bases at V and 4 bases at J, with 5 bases in the middle. Germline V lookup: CDR1 SEHNR, CDR2 FQNEAQ (reference sequence). The CDR3 here is CASSLHDNEKLFF. DNA of the CDR3: TGTGCCAGCAGCTTACACGATAATGAAAAACTGTTTTTT.

The table lists this clonotype with many counts. The chain couples TRBV20-1 to TRBJ2-1, with 10 positions matching TRBD2. The CDR3 runs 13 residues. Germline CDR1 reads DFQATT; CDR2 reads SNEGSKA (reference sequence). Losses at the gene ends were 5 bases for V and 13 bases for J; bases not matched to a gene: 11. The chain's CDR3 is CSASLGSGGAQFF. CDR3 bases: TGCAGTGCTTCCCTGGGGAGCGGGGGGGCCCAGTTCTTC.

The chain recombines TRBV5-5 with TRBJ2-1; TRBD1 might be the D (6 bases). CDR3 length equals 16 residues. Germline CDR1 and CDR2: SGHKS and YYEKEE (reference sequence). The V gene lost 2 bases and the J gene lost 2 bases, with 14 bases spanning the gap. CDR3 amino acids: CASSFIAGQPYNEQFF. Written as DNA, the CDR3 is TGTGCCAGCAGCTTCATTGCCGGACAGCCCTACAATGAGCAGTTCTTC. Filled out from reference TRBV5-5 and TRBJ2-1, the complete variable domain reads DAGVTQSPTHLIKTRGQQVTLRCSPISGHKSVSWYQQVLGQGPQFIFQYYEKEERGRGNFPDRFSARQFPNYSSELNVNALLLGDSALYLCASSFIAGQPYNEQFFGPGTRLTVL.

Ten or more counts support this clonotype. The chain joins TRBV15 to TRBJ2-7, with D perhaps assigned TRBD1 or TRBD2 (5 bases each). Germline CDR1 and CDR2: LNHNV and YYDKDF (reference sequence). Trimming pared 0 bases from V and 1 base from J, leaving 10 bases between. The CDR3 is 15 residues long. CDR3 bases: TGTGCCACCAGCAGAGATAAGAGGGGTTCCTACGAGCAGTACTTC. Protein: CATSRDKRGSYEQYF.

This clonotype was seen ten or more times. The gene calls are TRBV7-6 and TRBJ2-1, with no clear D. V gave up 2 bases and J gave up 7 bases, with 9 bases separating them. The germline V gene has CDR1 SGHVS and CDR2 FNYEAQ. This CDR3 comprises 13 residues. The CDR3 DNA reads as TGTGCCAGCAGCTTACGAAGGGCGAATGAGCAGTTCTTC. It yields the protein CASSLRRANEQFF.

This clonotype occurred a few times. The chain carries TRBV7-9 and TRBJ2-5; D gene uncertain. Trimming stripped 0 bases from V and 6 bases from J, with 5 bases between. This CDR3 region has 12 residues. The germline CDR1 and CDR2 sequences are SEHNR and FQNEAQ (reference sequence). Here the CDR3 reads CASSLAEKTQYF. The DNA for the CDR3 is TGTGCCAGCAGCTTAGCGGAGAAGACCCAGTACTTC.

The chain combines TRBV6-5 with TRBJ2-7; unclear D gene. The CDR3 totals 17 residues. The V gene lost 0 bases and the J gene lost 5 bases, with 20 bases spanning the gap. Per the germline V gene, CDR1 is MNHEY and CDR2 is SVGAGI. The CDR3 spells CASSYSLLGSYIDEQYF. The CDR3 nucleotides are TGTGCCAGCAGTTACTCCCTTTTAGGTAGTTATATTGACGAGCAGTACTTC.

This clonotype was found a few times. A read error may produce the germline difference seen at one junction end. The chain joins TRBV6-2 or TRBV6-3 to TRBJ2-1, with a tentative D call TRBD2 (6 bases). Per germline, CDR1 MNHEY and CDR2 SVGEGT. The CDR3 has 15 residues. CDR3 amino acids: CASSYSRDSNNEQFF. The CDR3 region has the DNA TGTGCCAGCAGTTACTCGAGGGACTCCAACAATGAGCAGTTCTTC.

This clonotype was found many times. The chain joins TRBV29-1 to TRBJ2-7, with D hard to call. With 6 bases removed from V and 6 bases from J, the gap between germline ends came to 12 bases. The CDR3 covers 11 residues. CDR1 and CDR2 (germline): SQVTM, ANQGSEA. The CDR3 DNA is TGCAGCGTACGGCGCGCGTCCGAGCAGTACTTC. Protein: CSVRRASEQYF.

Ten or more counts support this clonotype. This rearrangement joins TRBV12-3 or TRBV12-4 to TRBJ1-6; no clear D gene. Deletions cut 0 bases from V and 0 bases from J, with 6 bases between. This CDR3 comprises 16 residues. Here the CDR3 reads CASSLAMNSYNSPLHF. The CDR3 coding sequence is TGTGCCAGCAGTTTAGCGATGAACTCCTATAATTCACCCCTCCACTTT.

J is TRBJ2-7 and V is TRBV5-1, with D perhaps TRBD1 (6 bases). Trimming pared 6 bases from V and 2 bases from J, leaving 12 bases between. This CDR3 is built from 13 residues. Germline CDR1 and CDR2: SGHRS and YFSETQ. The CDR3 bases are TGCGCCAGCACCAAAGGACAGCCCTACGAGCAGTACTTC. This codes for CASTKGQPYEQYF.

This clonotype showed up just a few times. The V gene is TRBV7-9, the J gene TRBJ2-5, with D unclear. The V end was cut by 3 bases, the J end by 4 bases, with 12 bases between. This CDR3 region has 14 residues. Looked up from germline, CDR1 is SEHNR and CDR2 is FQNEAQ (reference sequence). Written as DNA, the CDR3 is TGTGCCAGCAGCTTGCCCGAAGAACGAGAGACCCAGTACTTC. This gives the protein CASSLPEERETQYF.

Ten or more counts support this clonotype. The J gene is TRBJ2-7, the V gene TRBV11-2, with D possibly being TRBD2 (5 bases). The CDR3 runs to 13 residues. In germline, CDR1 is SGHAT, CDR2 FQNNGV. V lost 5 bases and J lost 5, with 13 bases in between. Here the CDR3 reads CASSPRTRHEQYF. CDR3 in DNA: TGTGCCAGCAGCCCTCGGACTCGTCACGAGCAGTACTTC.

This clonotype occurred a few times. This chain uses TRBV6-1 with TRBJ2-3, with 7 nucleotides matching TRBD1. Germline CDR1 is MNHNS and CDR2 is SASEGT. The CDR3 runs 14 residues. V lost 6 bases, J lost 3 bases, and 6 bases stayed unmatched. Here the CDR3 reads CASSRQGMTDTQYF. The CDR3 region has the DNA TGTGCCAGCAGCCGACAGGGTATGACAGATACGCAGTATTTT.